This T cell receptor (beta chain) originates from a study of blood T cell repertoires in COVID-19. Background on the study: From T cells, B-cell-depleted T cells, or PBMCs came the material, which was cDNA or gDNA.

Some clones are missing from TCRdb's copy, which holds only in-frame ones; the method was immunoSEQ multiplex PCR. Here the sample spans around 100,000 clones, roughly 84% being singletons. Per germline, CDR1 LNHDA and CDR2 SQIVND (reference sequence). The ends lost 4 bases at V and 7 bases at J; junction bases unmatched: 12. CDR3 length: 16 amino acids. The sample comprised peripheral blood. This clonotype was obtained from a woman aged 70-85 years with acute or convalescent COVID-19. The rearrangement joins TRBV19 to TRBJ2-1, with 8 bases aligning to TRBD2. CDR3 coding DNA: TGTGCCAGTAGTAATGCCCTGGGACTAGATGGTAATGAGCAGTTCTTC. It translates to CASSNALGLDGNEQFF.